The next 6 T cell receptor beta chains were all read from a single sample in a study of shared clonotypes between healthy human individuals. Naive CD8 isolation took CD45RO-negative cells positively selected for CCR7 and excluded terminally differentiated effector memory CD45RA+ cells. Profiled with immunoSEQ multiplex PCR; TCRdb holds only in-frame clones, not every one. The sample holds around 2.1 million clones; roughly 91% are singletons and the top ten take 1.7%. Sequencing was performed on naive CD8+ T cells from PBMCs. The source of these receptors is a man younger than 35 in good health. Some clones in this sample may be carry-over from other donors' samples.

The V call is TRBV5-5, the J call TRBJ2-1, with 7 bases lining up with TRBD2. Germline V gene lookup returns CDR1 SGHKS and CDR2 YYEKEE (reference sequence). With V trimmed by 3 bases and J by 3 bases, 6 bases remained unmatched. The length of the CDR3 is 15 residues. The CDR3 here is CASSWSGNLYNEQFF. The CDR3 nucleotides are TGTGCCAGCAGCTGGAGCGGGAATCTCTACAATGAGCAGTTCTTC.

The chain joins TRBV5-1 to TRBJ2-2; 7 nucleotides match TRBD2. V dropped 4 bases and J dropped 5; count of bases not matched to a gene: 8. This CDR3 region has 15 residues. Germline V CDR1 and CDR2: SGHRS, YFSETQ. The CDR3 DNA follows: TGCGCCAGCAGCCTCGGACTAGATGCGACCGGGGAGCTGTTTTTT. Translating gives CASSLGLDATGELFF.

Comments on this clone: This same CDR3 is encoded by further DNA sequences in the sample. The chain joins TRBV27 to TRBJ1-5; 9 positions match TRBD1. Germline V gene lookup returns CDR1 MNHEY and CDR2 SMNVEV (reference sequence). The V gene end was trimmed by 5 bases and the J gene end by 7 bases; junction bases not matched to a gene: 6. There are 14 residues in the CDR3. The CDR3 reads CASSPGQGAQPQHF. CDR3 bases: TGTGCCAGCAGTCCGGGACAGGGAGCCCAGCCCCAGCATTTT.

The chain is built from TRBV4-1 and TRBJ2-7; D may be TRBD2 (5 bases). This CDR3 contains 13 residues. Trimming removed 4 bases from V and 2 bases from J, with 9 bases in between. From germline, CDR1 is MGHRA and CDR2 YSYEKL. The CDR3 region is CASSPGLPYEQYF. CDR3 DNA: TGCGCCAGCAGCCCCGGACTCCCCTACGAGCAGTACTTC.

This chain connects TRBV2 to TRBJ2-1; 8 nucleotides agree with TRBD2. V lost 5 bases to trimming and J lost 7 bases; unmatched junction nucleotides: 10. The CDR3 runs to 15 residues. Germline CDR1 and CDR2: SNHLY and FYNNEI. Here the CDR3 DNA reads TGTGCCAGCAGTACTGGGACTAGTTTTATTAATGAGCAGTTCTTC. As protein: CASSTGTSFINEQFF. The full variable domain, with the rest looked up from reference TRBV2 and TRBJ2-1, is EPEVTQTPSHQVTQMGQEVILRCVPISNHLYFYWYRQILGQKVEFLVSFYNNEISEKSEIFDDQFSVERPDGSNFTLKIRSTKLEDSAMYFCASSTGTSFINEQFFGPGTRLTVL.

The rearrangement links TRBV29-1 to TRBJ2-1; a weak D match, TRBD2 (5 bases). The CDR3 runs 13 residues. CDR1 SQVTM and CDR2 ANQGSEA come from the germline V gene. The V end lost 4 bases, the J end lost 3 bases, and 10 bases lay between the germline ends. The CDR3 sequence is CSVVSGIYNEQFF. CDR3 sequence (DNA): TGCAGCGTTGTGTCCGGGATCTACAATGAGCAGTTCTTC.